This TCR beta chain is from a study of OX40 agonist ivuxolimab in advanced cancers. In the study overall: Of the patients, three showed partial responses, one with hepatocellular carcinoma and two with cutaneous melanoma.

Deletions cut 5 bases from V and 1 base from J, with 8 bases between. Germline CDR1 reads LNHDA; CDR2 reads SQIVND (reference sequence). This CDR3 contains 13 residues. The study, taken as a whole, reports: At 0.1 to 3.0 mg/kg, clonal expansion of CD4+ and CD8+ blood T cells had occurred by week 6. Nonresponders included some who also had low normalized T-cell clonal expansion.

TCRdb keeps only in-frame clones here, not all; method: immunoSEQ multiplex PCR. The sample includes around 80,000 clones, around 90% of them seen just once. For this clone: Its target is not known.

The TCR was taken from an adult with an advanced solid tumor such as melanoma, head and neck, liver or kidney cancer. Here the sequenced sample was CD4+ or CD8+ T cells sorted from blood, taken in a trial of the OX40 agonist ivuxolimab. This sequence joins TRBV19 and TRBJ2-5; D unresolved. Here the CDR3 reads CASSSGSQETQYF. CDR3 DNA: TGTGCCAGTAGTTCCGGATCCCAAGAGACCCAGTACTTC. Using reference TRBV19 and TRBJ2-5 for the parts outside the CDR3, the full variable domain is DGGITQSPKYLFRKEGQNVTLSCEQNLNHDAMYWYRQDPGQGLRLIYYSQIVNDFQKGDIAEGYSVSREKKESFPLTVTSAQKNPTAFYLCASSSGSQETQYFGPGTRLLVL.